The next 20 T cell receptor beta chains were all read from a single sample in a study of blood T cell repertoires in COVID-19. Produced via immunoSEQ multiplex PCR; TCRdb's table is partial and in-frame only. The data show 150,000 to 200,000 clones, around 94% seen once. Sequencing was carried out using peripheral blood. These receptors were taken from a man aged 25-45 years with COVID-19, enrolled during active disease.

In this sample, this clone turned up once. The J gene is TRBJ1-5, the V gene TRBV7-9; no definite D call. The CDR3 is 12 residues long. V lost 1 base and J 9 bases, leaving 7 bases between the germline ends. Germline CDR1 is SEHNR and CDR2 is FQNEAQ (reference sequence). The CDR3 coding sequence is TGTGCCAGCAGCTTAGGGAGTCGGCCCCAGCATTTT. Protein: CASSLGSRPQHF.

This clone was observed a handful of times. This rearrangement joins TRBV14 to TRBJ2-7; TRBD2 aligns across 7 bases. Per germline, CDR1 SGHDN and CDR2 FVKESK. The ends lost 0 bases at V and 3 bases at J; junction bases unmatched: 5. The CDR3 totals 15 residues. CDR3 region: CASSQDERGVYEQYF. The CDR3 DNA sequence: TGTGCCAGCAGCCAAGATGAGCGGGGCGTCTACGAGCAGTACTTC.

The genes are TRBV19 and TRBJ1-4; perhaps TRBD1 as D (6 bases). Per the germline V gene, CDR1 is LNHDA and CDR2 is SQIVND (reference sequence). V lost 3 bases and J lost 7, with 12 bases in between. This CDR3 contains 14 residues. CDR3 DNA sequence: TGTGCCAGTAGTATGCGGGGGGCGGCTGAAAAACTGTTTTTT. This codes for CASSMRGAAEKLFF.

A few counts support this clone. The chain employs TRBV4-1 and TRBJ1-3; D unclear. Trimming left V 0 bases short and J 3 bases short, with 9 bases between. The CDR3 is made up of 15 amino acids. The V gene's germline CDR1 is MGHRA and CDR2 YSYEKL. This chain's CDR3 is CASSQDGDYGNTIYF. The DNA of the CDR3 is TGCGCCAGCAGCCAAGATGGAGATTATGGAAACACCATATATTTT.

The chain links TRBV29-1 to TRBJ2-2, with D perhaps matching TRBD1 (6 bases). CDR1 is SQVTM and CDR2 is ANQGSEA in the germline V gene. The CDR3 sequence is 11 residues long. The V end was cut by 7 bases, the J end by 5 bases, with 8 bases between. DNA of the CDR3: TGCAGCGCGAGGGGGACCGGGGAGCTGTTTTTT. Protein product: CSARGTGELFF.

CDR3 loop: CASSLARQGNTGELFF. DNA of the CDR3: TGTGCCAGCAGCTTGGCTAGACAGGGGAACACCGGGGAGCTGTTTTTT. V is TRBV5-4 and J is TRBJ2-2; 7 nucleotides line up with TRBD1. CDR1 and CDR2 (germline): SGHNT, YYREEE (reference sequence). This CDR3 comprises 16 residues. V was clipped by 0 bases and J by 1 base; unmatched bases: 3.

The J gene is TRBJ1-1, the V gene TRBV9; D ambiguous. V lost 4 bases and J 1 base, leaving 11 bases between the germline ends. This CDR3 comprises 14 residues. Germline V gene data show CDR1 as SGDLS and CDR2 as YYNGEE. CDR3 DNA: TGTGCCAGCAGCTCCAGGTCTTCGAACACTGAAGCTTTCTTT. Translated, it gives CASSSRSSNTEAFF.

The V and J genes are TRBV7-2 and TRBJ2-7, with D maybe TRBD2 (5 bases). CDR1 and CDR2 (germline): SGHTA, FQGNSA. Trimming shortened V by 1 base and J by 4 bases, and 8 bases separated the two germline ends. The CDR3 contains 13 residues. CDR3 sequence reads: CASSLGEGYEQYF. The CDR3 nucleotides are TGTGCCAGCAGCTTAGGTGAGGGATACGAGCAGTACTTC.

The chain carries TRBV3-1 (or the pseudogene TRBV3-2) and TRBJ2-4; a weak D match, TRBD1 (6 bases). Germline V gene lookup returns CDR1 LGHDT and CDR2 YNNKEL (reference sequence). Trimming left V 2 bases short and J 1 base short, with 9 bases between. This CDR3 has 15 residues. The CDR3: CASSQQGFAKNIQYF. For the CDR3, the DNA is TGTGCCAGCAGCCAACAGGGGTTTGCCAAAAACATTCAGTACTTC.

V usage is TRBV19 and J usage is TRBJ2-7, with a weak D call TRBD2 (5 bases). Germline V gene lookup returns CDR1 LNHDA and CDR2 SQIVND (reference sequence). The germline V and J ends were trimmed by 5 bases and 1 base, with 12 bases remaining between them. This CDR3 has 14 residues. CDR3 sequence: CASSSRSGSYEQYF. CDR3 nucleotide sequence: TGTGCCAGTAGTTCCCGGTCGGGGTCCTACGAGCAGTACTTC.

This rearrangement joins TRBV13 to TRBJ2-5; no definite D call. This CDR3 is built from 13 residues. The ends were cut back, 1 base at V and 2 bases at J, with 5 bases in the middle. Germline V CDR1 and CDR2: PRHDT, FYEKMQ (reference sequence). CDR3 in amino acids: CASSLASQETQYF. CDR3 bases: TGTGCCAGCAGCTTAGCTTCTCAAGAGACCCAGTACTTC. The complete variable domain, with remaining parts taken from reference TRBV13 and TRBJ2-5, reads AAGVIQSPRHLIKEKRETATLKCYPIPRHDTVYWYQQGPGQDPQFLISFYEKMQSDKGSIPDRFSAQQFSDYHSELNMSSLELGDSALYFCASSLASQETQYFGPGTRLLVL.

The rearrangement joins TRBV6-1 to TRBJ1-2, with 7 bases fitting TRBD1. Looked up from germline, CDR1 is MNHNS and CDR2 is SASEGT. With 4 bases clipped from V and 0 bases from J, the junction kept 11 bases outside the gene matches. This CDR3 has 17 residues. The CDR3 region is CASSGSQGGASNYGYTF. The CDR3 DNA reads as TGTGCCAGCAGTGGGTCGCAGGGGGGCGCTTCTAACTATGGCTACACCTTC.

The rearrangement links TRBV7-2 to TRBJ2-5, with 7 nucleotides matching TRBD2. CDR1 SGHTA and CDR2 FQGNSA come from the germline V gene. The CDR3 totals 15 residues. After removal of 1 base from V and 5 bases from J, the junction contained 7 bases not matched to a gene. CDR3 protein: CASSLVWTRSETQYF. CDR3 DNA sequence: TGTGCCAGCAGCTTAGTTTGGACTAGAAGCGAGACCCAGTACTTC. Combining the CDR3 with reference TRBV7-2 and TRBJ2-5 gives the whole variable domain GAGVSQSPSNKVTEKGKDVELRCDPISGHTALYWYRQSLGQGLEFLIYFQGNSAPDKSGLPSDRFSAERTGGSVSTLTIQRTQQEDSAVYLCASSLVWTRSETQYFGPGTRLLVL.

V and J are TRBV18 and TRBJ1-1, with D possibly matching TRBD1 (5 bases). The V gene lost 5 bases and the J gene lost 4 bases, with 17 bases spanning the gap. The CDR3 sequence is 15 residues long. Germline CDR1 and CDR2: KGHSH and LQKENI. The CDR3 region is CASSADSPGTTEAFF. DNA for the CDR3: TGTGCCAGCTCAGCAGACAGTCCCGGTACCACTGAAGCTTTCTTT.

The chain couples TRBV5-1 to TRBJ2-5; D gene unclear. The CDR3 totals 13 residues. Deletions cut 0 bases from V and 3 bases from J, with 6 bases between. Germline CDR1 SGHRS, CDR2 YFSETQ. In nucleotides, the CDR3 is TGCGCCAGCAGCTTGGATGTTAAAGAGACCCAGTACTTC. Its translation: CASSLDVKETQYF.

The chain joins TRBV27 to TRBJ1-6; 9 nucleotides line up with TRBD1. This CDR3 spans 14 amino acids. From germline, CDR1 is MNHEY and CDR2 SMNVEV (reference sequence). Losses at the gene ends were 3 bases for V and 7 bases for J; bases not matched to a gene: 1. CDR3 amino acids: CASSLGTGNSPLHF. The CDR3 DNA reads as TGTGCCAGCAGTTTGGGGACAGGGAATTCACCCCTCCACTTT.

The chain joins TRBV6-5 to TRBJ1-2; TRBD1 matches at 8 bases. CDR3 length: 14 residues. Germline V CDR1 and CDR2: MNHEY, SVGAGI. Trimming removed 6 bases from V and 8 bases from J; junction bases left unmatched: 11. This CDR3 is CASRTGTGLWGYTF. CDR3 sequence (DNA): TGTGCCAGCAGAACCGGGACAGGACTATGGGGCTACACCTTC.

The chain joins TRBV5-4 to TRBJ2-7; 9 bases map to TRBD2. This CDR3 contains 15 residues. CDR1 SGHNT and CDR2 YYREEE come from the germline V gene (reference sequence). Trimming cost V 0 bases and J 7 bases; bases outside gene matches: 8. CDR3 DNA sequence: TGTGCCAGCAGCTTGGGGTCTAGCGGGGACGTTGAGCAGTACTTC. Amino acids: CASSLGSSGDVEQYF.

This clone was detected only a few times. The J gene is TRBJ2-5, the V gene TRBV9; TRBD2 is a possible D gene (6 bases). This CDR3 is 15 amino acids long. Trimming took off 4 bases at V and 2 bases at J, with 15 bases between the two ends. Germline values: CDR1 SGDLS, CDR2 YYNGEE. The CDR3 loop is CASSPGLNPQETQYF. The CDR3 coding sequence is TGTGCCAGCAGCCCAGGACTAAACCCTCAAGAGACCCAGTACTTC.

The rearrangement joins TRBV6-5 to TRBJ1-5, with a possible D match to TRBD1 (5 bases). CDR1 and CDR2 from the germline V gene are MNHEY and SVGAGI. V lost 8 bases and J 5 bases, leaving 19 bases between the germline ends. The CDR3 length is 15 residues. The CDR3 DNA reads as TGTGCCAGCTCCCCGGCGCAGGGAAGGGATCAGCCCCAGCATTTT. This translates into CASSPAQGRDQPQHF.